This T cell receptor (beta chain) was profiled in a study of blood T cell repertoires in COVID-19. Study details: The cDNA or gDNA used as material had been derived from T cells, B-cell-depleted T cells, or PBMCs.

The junction had 13 bases not matched to a gene; V was cut back by 2 bases and J by 6 bases. Germline V gene data show CDR1 as MGHRA and CDR2 as YSYEKL. The CDR3 sequence is 17 residues long. Authors' processing steps: Estimation of nucleated cell counts was performed using reference gene primer amplification. Using immunoSEQ multiplex PCR, the repertoire was profiled, and TCRdb retains in-frame clones only, with some absent. V, J and clone size reflect that table, while D and trimming were determined from the DNA. The data show about 150,000 clones, more than 75% seen once. Followed longitudinally, the Seattle patients had been enrolled during active infection.

The TCR originated in a woman aged 55-70 years with COVID-19, enrolled during active disease. The chain has TRBV4-1 and TRBJ2-1, with 7 bases that match TRBD2. Sequencing input: peripheral blood. The CDR3 sequence is CASSQRWTSPGGNEQFF. Here the CDR3 DNA reads TGCGCCAGCAGCCAAAGATGGACCTCCCCGGGGGGCAATGAGCAGTTCTTC.